This paragraph covers one T cell receptor (beta chain) sequence. This entry comes from a study of blood T cell repertoires in COVID-19. Across the whole study: Material from acute and convalescent COVID-19 was sourced from the United States, Italy and Spain. PBMCs, B-cell-depleted T cells, or T cells provided the cDNA or gDNA that made up the material.

The germline V gene encodes CDR1 ENHRY and CDR2 SYGVKD. Trimming left V 0 bases short and J 6 bases short, with 15 bases between. CDR3 length: 15 residues. As processed by the authors: Quantification of nucleated cells was approximated via reference gene primer amplification. This table comes from immunoSEQ multiplex PCR, and its TCRdb copy is limited to in-frame clones, with some not included. That table supplies the V and J calls and clone size; D and trimming were determined from the DNA. The sample shows over 100,000 clones, about 91% of them seen only once. Sequencing input: peripheral blood. This receptor was identified in a man in his fifties with acute or convalescent COVID-19. This rearrangement joins TRBV10-3 to TRBJ2-7; a possible D gene is TRBD1 (6 bases). The CDR3 DNA reads TGTGCCATCAGTGAGTCATCTCGTCCAGGGGCCGAGCAGTACTTC. This codes for CAISESSRPGAEQYF.